This T cell receptor (beta chain) derives from a study of tumor and adjacent non-tumor tissue in lung cancer. A modified ARM-PCR protocol with three rounds of nested PCR amplified TCRbeta. TCRdb recomputed calls from the multiplex PCR reads with MiXCR, one row per CDR3 protein. The sample holds 76,000 or so distinct CDR3 sequences; around 70% are singletons and the top ten take 10% to 15%. RNA was extracted from bulk tissue without any cell sorting. The CDR3 loop spans 15 amino acids. V was trimmed by 6 bases and J by 1 base, leaving 16 bases between them. Per germline, CDR1 MNHNS and CDR2 SASEGT. This TCR was sampled from a woman aged 65 to 85 with non-small cell lung cancer. The sequenced sample consisted of lung tumor tissue. This chain joins TRBV6-1 and TRBJ2-7; maybe TRBD2 (6 bases). The chain's CDR3 is CASRKIADPSYEQYF. The DNA for the CDR3 is TGTGCCAGCAGAAAGATAGCGGACCCTTCCTACGAGCAGTACTTC.